The T cell receptor beta chain under discussion was sequenced for a study of regulatory T cells in long-lasting Graves disease. Study results and caveats: The study found persistent patients shared more public clonotypes (2,741) than new patients (about 1,000).

Sequencing libraries for TCR beta were prepared with iRepertoire HTBI primers and Arm-PCR of CDR3 regions. TCRdb re-analysed the multiplex PCR reads in MiXCR, keeping a single row per CDR3 protein. The repertoire holds a few hundred thousand distinct CDR3 sequences, with about 15% as singletons. Time point reported: newly diagnosed GD, antithyroid drugs for less than 3 months. RNA extracted from PBMCs served as the sequencing template. As to this clonotype: No antigen is known for it.

The CDR3 totals 14 residues. CDR1 is SGHKS, CDR2 YYEKEE, per germline (reference sequence). V was cut by 0 bases and J by 3 bases, with 9 bases left in between. These sequences were also reported in another study, on T cells in Graves' hyperthyroidism and ophthalmopathy. This second study notes: From stable hyperthyroidism, ophthalmopathy was set apart by a 13 V-J model.

The chain couples TRBV5-5 to TRBJ1-1; unclear D gene. Sequencing used peripheral blood mononuclear cells (PBMCs), obtained at new diagnosis, from a patient treated with antithyroid drugs. The origin of this receptor is a woman in her thirties or forties with Graves disease. The CDR3 loop is CASSLAWPHTEAFF. The CDR3 region has the DNA TGTGCCAGCAGCTTGGCCTGGCCTCACACTGAAGCTTTCTTT. The whole variable domain, remainder taken from reference TRBV5-5 and TRBJ1-1, is DAGVTQSPTHLIKTRGQQVTLRCSPISGHKSVSWYQQVLGQGPQFIFQYYEKEERGRGNFPDRFSARQFPNYSSELNVNALLLGDSALYLCASSLAWPHTEAFFGQGTRLTVV.